This TCR beta chain originates from a study of T cell changes during pregnancy in multiple sclerosis. Profiled with immunoSEQ multiplex PCR; TCRdb holds only in-frame clones, not every one. Among around 35,000 clones listed, about nine tenths were seen once. Germline values: CDR1 SGHAT, CDR2 FQNNGV. Trimming removed 3 bases from V and 1 base from J, with 9 bases in between. The CDR3 totals 14 residues. This clonotype originated in a female donor with multiple sclerosis, enrolled in a pregnancy study. The sequencing here drew on CD8+ T cells from peripheral blood mononuclear cells, taken before pregnancy. The rearrangement joins TRBV11-2 to TRBJ1-1; D is unclear. The CDR3 sequence is CASSLRVTNTEAFF. The CDR3 DNA sequence: TGTGCCAGCAGCTTGCGGGTAACGAACACTGAAGCTTTCTTT.